Below, 5 T cell receptor beta chains from the same sample are listed, as sequenced in a study of T cells after yellow fever vaccination. TCRdb called the 5' RACE reads again in MiXCR, with one record for every CDR3 protein. The sample yields approximately 610,000 distinct CDR3 sequences, around 17% seen once. The input for sequencing was PBMCs, taken about 5 days after the first yellow fever vaccination. The origin of the receptors is a man aged 18 to 30 who received the YFV17D yellow fever vaccine.

This clonotype was picked up a small number of times. The chain uses TRBV5-4 and TRBJ1-2; TRBD1 aligns across 7 bases. The CDR3 is made up of 13 amino acids. The trim removed 0 bases at V and 6 bases at J, leaving 2 bases unmatched. Looked up from germline, CDR1 is SGHNT and CDR2 is YYREEE (reference sequence). The CDR3 bases are TGTGCCAGCAGCTTGGTAGGGGGCAATGGCTACACCTTC. Protein sequence: CASSLVGGNGYTF.

This clonotype was counted only a few times. The CDR3 DNA reads TGTGCCAGCAGTTTTCGGCGACAGGCCTATGGCTACACCTTC. This gives the protein CASSFRRQAYGYTF. The gene calls are TRBV12-3 or TRBV12-4 and TRBJ1-2, with D tentatively TRBD1 (6 bases). V gave up 3 bases and J gave up 4 bases, with 12 bases separating them. The CDR3 extends over 14 amino acids.

The chain links TRBV5-1 to TRBJ1-1, with D perhaps matching TRBD1 (6 bases). The CDR3 spans 16 residues. V gave up 0 bases and J gave up 0 bases, with 12 bases separating them. Germline values: CDR1 SGHRS, CDR2 YFSETQ. The CDR3 region has the DNA TGCGCCAGCAGCTTGGTGGGGGGGCTGGTGAACACTGAAGCTTTCTTT. The encoded protein is CASSLVGGLVNTEAFF.

The V and J genes are TRBV5-1 and TRBJ2-3, with 7 bases that match TRBD1. The V segment lost 0 bases and the J segment 3 bases; nucleotides outside the gene matches: 4. The V gene's germline CDR1 is SGHRS and CDR2 YFSETQ. CDR3 length: 15 residues. The chain's CDR3 is CASSLATGVTDTQYF. CDR3 bases: TGCGCCAGCAGCTTGGCTACAGGGGTTACAGATACGCAGTATTTT.

The chain recombines TRBV30 with TRBJ2-7; 8 nucleotides line up with TRBD1. Germline CDR1 GTSNPN, CDR2 SVGIG (reference sequence). CDR3 length: 16 amino acids. Trimming took 4 bases from V and 0 from J; bases not matched to a gene: 11. CDR3 nucleotides: TGTGCCTGGACAGGGGGCACCAGATTCAGCTCCTACGAGCAGTACTTC. Translated: CAWTGGTRFSSYEQYF.